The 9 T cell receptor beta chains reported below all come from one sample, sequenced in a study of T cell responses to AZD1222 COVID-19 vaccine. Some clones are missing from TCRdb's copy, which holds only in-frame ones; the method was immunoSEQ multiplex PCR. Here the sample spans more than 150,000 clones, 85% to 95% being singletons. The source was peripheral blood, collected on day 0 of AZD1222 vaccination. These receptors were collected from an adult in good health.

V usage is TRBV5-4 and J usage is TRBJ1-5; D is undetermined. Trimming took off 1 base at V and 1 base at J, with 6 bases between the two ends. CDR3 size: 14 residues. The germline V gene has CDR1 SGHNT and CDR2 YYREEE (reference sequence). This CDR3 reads CASSLKGSNQPQHF. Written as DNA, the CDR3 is TGTGCCAGCAGCTTGAAGGGAAGCAATCAGCCCCAGCATTTT.

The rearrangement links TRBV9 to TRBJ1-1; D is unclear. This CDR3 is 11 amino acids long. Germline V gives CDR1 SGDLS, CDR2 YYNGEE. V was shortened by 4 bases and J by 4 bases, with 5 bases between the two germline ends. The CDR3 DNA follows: TGTGCCAGCAGCCCGAGCACTGAAGCTTTCTTT. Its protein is CASSPSTEAFF.

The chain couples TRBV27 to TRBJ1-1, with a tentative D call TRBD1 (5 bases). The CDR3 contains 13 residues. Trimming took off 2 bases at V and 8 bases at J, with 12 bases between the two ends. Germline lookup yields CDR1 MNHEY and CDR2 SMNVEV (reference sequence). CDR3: CASSLVRGPEAFF. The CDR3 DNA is TGTGCCAGCAGTTTAGTTAGGGGCCCAGAAGCTTTCTTT.

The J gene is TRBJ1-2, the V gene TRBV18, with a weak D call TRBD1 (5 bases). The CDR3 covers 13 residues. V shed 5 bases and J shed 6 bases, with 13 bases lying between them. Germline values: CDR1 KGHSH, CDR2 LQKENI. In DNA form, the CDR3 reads TGTGCCAGCTCATTCCCCCAGGGAGATGGCTACACCTTC. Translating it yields CASSFPQGDGYTF.

As DNA, the CDR3 is TGTGCCAGTAGTGCGGGGATTGTGGGTCTCGCGGTGGACACTGAAGCTTTCTTT. It encodes CASSAGIVGLAVDTEAFF. The V call is TRBV19, the J call TRBJ1-1; no firm D call. Between the trimmed V and J ends, which lost 5 bases and 3 bases, there was a span of 25 bases. The CDR3 has 18 amino acids. Per germline, CDR1 LNHDA and CDR2 SQIVND (reference sequence).

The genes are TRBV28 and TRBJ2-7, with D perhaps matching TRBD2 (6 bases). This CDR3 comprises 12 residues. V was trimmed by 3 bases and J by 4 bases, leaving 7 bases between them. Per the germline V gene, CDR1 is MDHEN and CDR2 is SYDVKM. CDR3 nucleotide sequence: TGTGCCAGCAGTTTGGGGGGTTACGAGCAGTACGTC. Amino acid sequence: CASSLGGYEQYV.

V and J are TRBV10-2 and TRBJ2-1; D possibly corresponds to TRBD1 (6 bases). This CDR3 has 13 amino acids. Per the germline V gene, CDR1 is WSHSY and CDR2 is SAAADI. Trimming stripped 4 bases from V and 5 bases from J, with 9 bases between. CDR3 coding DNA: TGCGCCAGCAGTGTTCCAGGGGACAATGAGCAGTTCTTC. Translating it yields CASSVPGDNEQFF.

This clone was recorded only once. The CDR3 DNA is TGTGCCAGCACAGCACGAGAGACCCAGTACTTC. This codes for CASTARETQYF. The chain carries TRBV2 and TRBJ2-5; unclear D gene. Trimming took 7 bases from V and 4 from J, leaving 7 bases between them. The CDR3 spans 11 residues. CDR1 is SNHLY, CDR2 FYNNEI, per germline. The entire variable domain, with the rest obtained from reference TRBV2 and TRBJ2-5, is as follows: EPEVTQTPSHQVTQMGQEVILRCVPISNHLYFYWYRQILGQKVEFLVSFYNNEISEKSEIFDDQFSVERPDGSNFTLKIRSTKLEDSAMYFCASTARETQYFGPGTRLLVL.

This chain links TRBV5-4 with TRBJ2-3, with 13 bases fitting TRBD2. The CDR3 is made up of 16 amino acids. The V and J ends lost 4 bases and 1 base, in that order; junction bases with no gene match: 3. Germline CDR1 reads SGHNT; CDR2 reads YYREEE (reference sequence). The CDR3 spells CASSAGLAGGTDTQYF. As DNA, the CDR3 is TGTGCCAGCAGCGCTGGACTAGCGGGGGGCACAGATACGCAGTATTTT.